The clone carrying this TCR beta chain occurred a few times. Its target is not known. This sample was taken from a study of blood T cells in healthy people across ages. The study, taken as a whole, reports: As age increased, TCR beta diversity per million T cells fell in a roughly linear fashion. Fewer expanded clones and more diversity marked long-lived versus aged donors. It was held that the diversity estimates obtained from one million T cells were underestimates.

A second PCR, run for roughly 7 to 11 cycles, used a sample-barcoded 5' primer plus a J-beta primer mix. Each CDR3 protein gets one entry after TCRdb re-called the 5' RACE reads with MiXCR. The sample holds about 1.5 million distinct CDR3 sequences, about 43% seen once. The CDR3 is 18 residues long. Germline CDR1 and CDR2: LNHNV and YYDKDF (reference sequence). The V end was cut by 0 bases, the J end by 0 bases, with 15 bases between. The chain joins TRBV15 to TRBJ1-5; unclear D gene. This sequence originates from a woman under 30 in good health. Sequenced input: blood. CDR3 loop: CATSREEGFQYSNQPQHF. CDR3 nucleotides: TGTGCCACCAGCAGAGAGGAGGGTTTCCAGTATAGCAATCAGCCCCAGCATTTT.